This T cell receptor beta chain was sequenced for a study of blood T cell repertoires in COVID-19. Background on the study: Both acute and convalescent COVID-19 samples were obtained from the United States, Italy and Spain.

V was clipped by 8 bases and J by 1 base; unmatched bases: 1. From germline, CDR1 is MNHEY and CDR2 SVGAGI. CDR3 length: 14 residues. Assignment of participants to cohorts was predicated upon participant-reported clinical history. Produced via immunoSEQ multiplex PCR; TCRdb's table is partial and in-frame only. Found here are approximately 200,000 clones, about 81% of them singletons; the top ten hold about a tenth. The origin of this receptor is a middle-aged man who had recovered from COVID-19. This chain connects TRBV6-5 to TRBJ2-2; 10 bases are shared with TRBD2. Sequencing input: PBMCs or T cells enriched from blood (not recorded which). The CDR3 DNA sequence: TGTGCCAGCGGACTAGCGGTGAACACCGGGGAGCTGTTTTTT. Translation: CASGLAVNTGELFF.